These T cell receptor beta chains were read from a single sample in a study of T cell responses to AZD1222 COVID-19 vaccine. The data were produced by immunoSEQ multiplex PCR, yet TCRdb's version contains in-frame clones alone and is incomplete. The top ten hold around 1.5% of the sample, which has about 110,000 clones, about 88% seen once. The sample here was peripheral blood, taken on day 0 of AZD1222 vaccination. These receptors came from an adult in good health. Both conserved end residues are part of each CDR3. The order of the fields is D gene, V gene, clone size, J gene, CDR3 DNA, CDR3 protein. The D gene is left open where the match is weak. Only some rows state a clone size, as once, few, many or a class for expanded clones.

-,TRBV11-1,once,TRBJ2-5,TGTGCCAGCAGGCCGAGGAGCGGACAAGAGACCCAGTACTTC,CASRPRSGQETQYF
-,TRBV2,-,TRBJ1-1,TGTGCCAGCAGTATAGACAGGAACACTGAAGCTTTCTTT,CASSIDRNTEAFF
-,TRBV11-2,-,TRBJ1-6,TGTGCCAGCAGCTTGGGAGGGCGAAGTTTTGATTCACCCCTCCACTTT,CASSLGGRSFDSPLHF
TRBD1,TRBV7-8,few,TRBJ2-1,TGTGCCAGCAGCTCAAACAGGGGGCACTACAATGAGCAGTTCTTC,CASSSNRGHYNEQFF
-,TRBV5-1,-,TRBJ1-2,TGCGCCAGCAGCCCGGATGTGAACTATGGCCACACCTTC,CASSPDVNYGHTF
-,TRBV7-9,few,TRBJ2-1,TGTGCCAGCACCCCCGGGGGCCCGGGGAATGAGCAGTTCTTC,CASTPGGPGNEQFF
-,TRBV6-1,-,TRBJ1-1,TGTGCCAGCAGTGAGGTAGGCGAAGCTTTCTTT,CASSEVGEAFF
-,TRBV6-4,-,TRBJ1-2,TGTGCCAGCAGTGACCGGCCAGGTTCCCCGCGGGGCTACACCTTC,CASSDRPGSPRGYTF
TRBD2,TRBV14,-,TRBJ2-1,TGTGCCAGCAGCCAAGTAGCGGGGGGCTACAATGAGCAGTTCTTC,CASSQVAGGYNEQFF
-,TRBV2,-,TRBJ1-6,TGTGCCAGCAGTGAAGGGTTAAGGAATGGCTCACCCCTCCACTTT,CASSEGLRNGSPLHF
-,TRBV18,-,TRBJ2-3,TGTGCCAGCTCACCCCCCGGCGCAGATACGCAGTATTTT,CASSPPGADTQYF
-,TRBV18,-,TRBJ2-7,TGTGCCAGCTCATCACGCCAGTACGAGCAGTACTTC,CASSSRQYEQYF
-,TRBV2,-,TRBJ1-5,TGTGCCAGCAGTGAAAGGGGATATCAGCCCCAGCATTTT,CASSERGYQPQHF
-,TRBV11-2,once,TRBJ1-3,TGTGCCAGCAGCCGCGGACTGTTTGCCGGCGACACCATATATTTT,CASSRGLFAGDTIYF
TRBD2,TRBV5-1,-,TRBJ2-1,TGCGCCAGCAGCTCCCCGGGACTAGCGGGGGGTGAGCAGTTCTTC,CASSSPGLAGGEQFF
TRBD1,TRBV4-1,-,TRBJ2-7,TGCGCCAGCAACCCCTCCGAGACAGGGTCGCGAGAGCAGTACTTC,CASNPSETGSREQYF
-,TRBV19,-,TRBJ1-2,TGTGCCAGTAGTATGGGCCGGGACTATGGCTACACCTTC,CASSMGRDYGYTF
-,TRBV6-1,once,TRBJ1-2,TGTGCCAGCAGCCCCACAGGTCAGAGCTATGGCTACACCTTC,CASSPTGQSYGYTF
-,TRBV2,-,TRBJ2-3,TGTGCCAGCAGTGATCCGAGACTTGAAGATACGCAGTATTTT,CASSDPRLEDTQYF
-,TRBV27,few,TRBJ1-5,TGTGCCAGCGGGTGGGCAAGAAATCAGCCCCAGCATTTT,CASGWARNQPQHF
-,TRBV6-5,once,TRBJ2-1,TGTGCCAGCAGATTAGACAACAATGAGCAGTTCTTC,CASRLDNNEQFF
TRBD1,TRBV6-5,-,TRBJ2-5,TGTGCCAGCAGTTACTGGGACAGCCAAGAGACCCAGTACTTC,CASSYWDSQETQYF
-,TRBV5-6,-,TRBJ1-6,TGTGCCAGCAGCTGGACGGGAAGCTCCTATAATTCACCCCTCCACTTT,CASSWTGSSYNSPLHF
-,TRBV30,-,TRBJ1-5,TGTGCCTGGAGATTTGGGGGCGCGGGCAATCAGCCCCAGCATTTT,CAWRFGGAGNQPQHF
-,TRBV5-1,-,TRBJ1-3,TGCGCCAGCAGTCCCGACGGAATCCTCTCTGGAAACACCATATATTTT,CASSPDGILSGNTIYF
-,TRBV7-6,-,TRBJ1-5,TGTGCCAGCAGCTTAGAGGGTGCGGGCAATCAGCCCCAGCATTTT,CASSLEGAGNQPQHF
-,TRBV27,-,TRBJ1-1,TGTGCCAGCAGCCGCCAGATGAACACTGAAGCTTTCTTT,CASSRQMNTEAFF
-,TRBV11-2,few,TRBJ2-2,TGTGCCAGCAGCTCTAGAGCTGTGGACACCGGGGAGCTGTTTTTT,CASSSRAVDTGELFF
-,TRBV6-5,-,TRBJ1-3,TGTGCCAGCAGTTCCCTGGAAGGGGTAAACACCATATATTTT,CASSSLEGVNTIYF
TRBD2,TRBV5-4,-,TRBJ2-7,TGTGCCAGCAGCTTGGCCGTAGGACTAGCGGGAGGGGTCCACGAGCAGTACTTC,CASSLAVGLAGGVHEQYF
-,TRBV18,-,TRBJ1-4,TGTGCCAGCTCAAATACAGCAACAACTAATGAAAAACTGTTTTTT,CASSNTATTNEKLFF
-,TRBV3-1/TRBV3-2,-,TRBJ2-1,TGTGCCAGCAGCCACCGACACCCGCGGGAGCAGTTCTTC,CASSHRHPREQFF
-,TRBV19,-,TRBJ2-5,TGTGCCAGTAGCACCACGTTTAACCCCCCAGAGACCCAGTACTTC,CASSTTFNPPETQYF
TRBD1,TRBV7-2,-,TRBJ1-2,TGTGCCAGCAGCCCCTCCCCGGGACAGGGAAACTATGGCTACACCTTC,CASSPSPGQGNYGYTF
-,TRBV10-1,few,TRBJ1-2,TGCGCCAGCAGTAATGGAACGCGCCCGGGCTATGGCTACACCTTC,CASSNGTRPGYGYTF
-,TRBV29-1,-,TRBJ1-2,TGCAGCGTTCCCGCGGGGGGATATGGCTACACCTTC,CSVPAGGYGYTF
TRBD1,TRBV18,-,TRBJ1-2,TGTGCCAGCTCAGCCGCCGGGACAGGAGTTAACTATGGCTACACCTTC,CASSAAGTGVNYGYTF
TRBD1,TRBV27,-,TRBJ1-2,TGTGCCAGCAGTTCCTCCGGGACAGGGAACTATGGCTACACCTTC,CASSSSGTGNYGYTF
-,TRBV2,-,TRBJ2-3,TGTGCCAGCAGTGACGGTCCACCACCCCCAGATACGCAGTATTTT,CASSDGPPPPDTQYF
TRBD1,TRBV6-1,-,TRBJ2-1,TGTGCCAGCAGTGAAGGGGACAGCTCCTACAATGAGCAGTTCTTC,CASSEGDSSYNEQFF
-,TRBV18,-,TRBJ1-5,TGTGCCAGCTCATCGAAAGCATATTTAGCGGGAAGCAATCAGCCCCAGCATTTT,CASSSKAYLAGSNQPQHF
-,TRBV10-3,-,TRBJ1-6,TGTGCCATCACAAGACAAGCTAATTCACCCCTCCACTTT,CAITRQANSPLHF
-,TRBV5-1,once,TRBJ2-1,TGCGCCAGCTCCAGGGGCCTCACAGCCTACAATGAGCAGTTCTTC,CASSRGLTAYNEQFF
TRBD1,TRBV5-1,-,TRBJ2-7,TGCGCCAGCAGCTTTGACAGGGGATTCGAGCAGTACTTC,CASSFDRGFEQYF
-,TRBV29-1,-,TRBJ2-5,TGCAGCGACCACCGGGCCCCGGTTGACTTC,CSDHRAPVDF
-,TRBV6-5,-,TRBJ2-1,TGTGCCAGCAGTTACCGGGGACTTCGAGGGGGCGATGAGCAGTTCTTC,CASSYRGLRGGDEQFF
-,TRBV11-2,-,TRBJ1-4,TGTGCCAGCAGCTTAGATAGGGGGAGTCGGGCTGAAAAACTGTTTTTT,CASSLDRGSRAEKLFF
-,TRBV30,once,TRBJ1-5,TGTGCCTGGAGTGAGGAGGTTGGCAATCAGCCCCAGCATTTT,CAWSEEVGNQPQHF
-,TRBV5-4,-,TRBJ2-5,TGTGCCAGCGGCTCGTCTAGGGAACTGGAGACCCAGTACTTC,CASGSSRELETQYF
-,TRBV11-2,-,TRBJ1-3,TGTGCCAGCAGCATTCCAGGGAGCTCTGGAAACACCATATATTTT,CASSIPGSSGNTIYF
-,TRBV3-1/TRBV3-2,-,TRBJ2-7,TGTGCCAGCAGCCAAGCGGTTTGGTCCTACGAGCAGTACTTC,CASSQAVWSYEQYF